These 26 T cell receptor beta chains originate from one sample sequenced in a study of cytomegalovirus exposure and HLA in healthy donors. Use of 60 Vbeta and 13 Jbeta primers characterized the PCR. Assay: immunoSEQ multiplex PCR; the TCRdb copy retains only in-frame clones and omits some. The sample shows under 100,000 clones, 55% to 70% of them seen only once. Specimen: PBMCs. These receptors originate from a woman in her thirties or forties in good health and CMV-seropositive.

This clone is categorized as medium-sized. The CDR3 reads CAISDHRAGTNVYGYTF. The CDR3 DNA sequence: TGTGCCATCAGTGATCATAGGGCAGGGACAAATGTTTATGGCTACACCTTC. The chain has TRBV10-3 and TRBJ1-2; the D gene is possibly TRBD1 (6 bases). The V end lost 3 bases, the J end lost 5 bases, and 22 bases lay between the germline ends. This CDR3 is built from 17 residues. In germline, CDR1 is ENHRY, CDR2 SYGVKD.

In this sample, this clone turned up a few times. CDR3 region: CSVEDMYGYTF. CDR3 DNA sequence: TGCAGCGTTGAAGATATGTATGGCTACACCTTC. The rearrangement links TRBV29-1 to TRBJ1-2; the D is unclear. V lost 0 bases, J lost 5 bases, and 4 bases lay in between. From germline, CDR1 is SQVTM and CDR2 ANQGSEA. The CDR3 consists of 11 residues.

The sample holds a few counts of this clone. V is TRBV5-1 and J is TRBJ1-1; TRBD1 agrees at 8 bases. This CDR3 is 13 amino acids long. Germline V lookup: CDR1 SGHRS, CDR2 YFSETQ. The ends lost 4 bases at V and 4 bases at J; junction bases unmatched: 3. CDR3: CASSLGTGTEAFF. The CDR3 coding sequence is TGCGCCAGCAGCCTTGGGACAGGCACTGAAGCTTTCTTT.

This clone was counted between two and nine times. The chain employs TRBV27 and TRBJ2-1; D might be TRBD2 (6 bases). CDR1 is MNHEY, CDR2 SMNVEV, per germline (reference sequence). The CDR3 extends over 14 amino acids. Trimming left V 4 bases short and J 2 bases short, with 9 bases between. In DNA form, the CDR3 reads TGTGCCAGCAGTTCGGGGGACGCCTACAATGAGCAGTTCTTC. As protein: CASSSGDAYNEQFF.

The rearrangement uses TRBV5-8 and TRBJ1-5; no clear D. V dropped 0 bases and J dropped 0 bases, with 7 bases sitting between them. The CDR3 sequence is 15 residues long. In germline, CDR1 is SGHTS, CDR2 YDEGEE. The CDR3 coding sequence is TGTGCCAGCAGCTTGGGCGGATATAGCAATCAGCCCCAGCATTTT. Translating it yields CASSLGGYSNQPQHF. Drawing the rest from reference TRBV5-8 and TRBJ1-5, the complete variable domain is EAGVTQSPTHLIKTRGQQATLRCSPISGHTSVYWYQQALGLGLQFLLWYDEGEERNRGNFPPRFSGRQFPNYSSELNVNALELEDSALYLCASSLGGYSNQPQHFGDGTRLSIL.

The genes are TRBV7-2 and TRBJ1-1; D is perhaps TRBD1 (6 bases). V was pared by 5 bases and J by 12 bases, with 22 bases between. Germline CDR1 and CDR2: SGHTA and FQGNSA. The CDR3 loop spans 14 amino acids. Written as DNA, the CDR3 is TGTGCCAGCAGCCCGGATGGGGGGGCGGATAGAACTTTCTTT. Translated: CASSPDGGADRTFF.

The CDR3, as DNA: TGCGCCAGCAGCTTAGGCGGATTAACTAGCACAGATACGCAGTATTTT. Its translation is CASSLGGLTSTDTQYF. The rearrangement links TRBV5-1 to TRBJ2-3; D remains ambiguous. Looked up from germline, CDR1 is SGHRS and CDR2 is YFSETQ. This CDR3 comprises 16 residues. V lost 2 bases and J lost 0, with 13 bases in between. The complete variable domain, with remaining parts taken from reference TRBV5-1 and TRBJ2-3, reads KAGVTQTPRYLIKTRGQQVTLSCSPISGHRSVSWYQQTPGQGLQFLFEYFSETQRNKGNFPGRFSGRQFSNSRSEMNVSTLELGDSALYLCASSLGGLTSTDTQYFGPGTRLTVL.

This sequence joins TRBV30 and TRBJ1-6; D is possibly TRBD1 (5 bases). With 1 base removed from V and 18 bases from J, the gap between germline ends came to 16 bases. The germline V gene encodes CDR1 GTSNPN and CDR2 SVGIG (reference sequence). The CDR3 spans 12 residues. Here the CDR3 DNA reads TGTGCCTGGAGTGCGACAGCGTCAAGTACCCACTTT. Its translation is CAWSATASSTHF.

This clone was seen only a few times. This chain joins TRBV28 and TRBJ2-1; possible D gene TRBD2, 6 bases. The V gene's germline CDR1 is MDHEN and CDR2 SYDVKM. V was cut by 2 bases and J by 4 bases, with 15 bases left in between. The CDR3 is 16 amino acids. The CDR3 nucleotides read TGTGCCAGCAGTTTACTGGGGAGCGGGTCTTACAATGAGCAGTTCTTC. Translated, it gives CASSLLGSGSYNEQFF.

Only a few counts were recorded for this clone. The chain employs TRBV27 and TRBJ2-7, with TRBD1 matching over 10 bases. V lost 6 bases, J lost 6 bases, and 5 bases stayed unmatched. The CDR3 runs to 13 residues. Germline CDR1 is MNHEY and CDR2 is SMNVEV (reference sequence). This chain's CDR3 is CASSPGTGVEQYF. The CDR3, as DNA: TGTGCCAGCAGCCCCGGGACAGGGGTCGAGCAGTACTTC.

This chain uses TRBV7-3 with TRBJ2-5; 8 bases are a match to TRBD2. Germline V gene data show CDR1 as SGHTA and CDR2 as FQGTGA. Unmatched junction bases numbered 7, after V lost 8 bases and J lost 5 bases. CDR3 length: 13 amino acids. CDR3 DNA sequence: TGTGCCAGCGGGCGGGAGGAGGGGGAGACCCAGTACTTC. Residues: CASGREEGETQYF.

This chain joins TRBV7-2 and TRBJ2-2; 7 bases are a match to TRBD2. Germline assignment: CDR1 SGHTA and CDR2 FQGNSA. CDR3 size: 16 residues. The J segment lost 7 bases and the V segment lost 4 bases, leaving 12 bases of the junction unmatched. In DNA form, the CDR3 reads TGTGCCAGCAGCTCGAAGACTAGCAAGAGAATCGGGGAGCTGTTTTTT. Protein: CASSSKTSKRIGELFF.

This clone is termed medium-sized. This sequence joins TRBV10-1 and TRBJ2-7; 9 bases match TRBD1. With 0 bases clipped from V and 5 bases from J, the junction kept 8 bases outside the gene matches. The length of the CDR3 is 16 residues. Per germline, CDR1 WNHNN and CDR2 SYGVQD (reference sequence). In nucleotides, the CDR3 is TGCGCCAGCAGTGAGTCTGTGGGACAGGGTTCGAACGAGCAGTACTTC. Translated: CASSESVGQGSNEQYF.

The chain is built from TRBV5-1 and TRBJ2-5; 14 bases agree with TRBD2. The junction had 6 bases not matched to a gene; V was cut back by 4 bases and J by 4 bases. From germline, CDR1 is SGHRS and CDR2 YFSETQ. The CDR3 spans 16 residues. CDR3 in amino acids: CASSVGLAGVPETQYF. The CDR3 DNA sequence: TGCGCCAGCAGCGTGGGACTAGCGGGAGTTCCAGAGACCCAGTACTTC.

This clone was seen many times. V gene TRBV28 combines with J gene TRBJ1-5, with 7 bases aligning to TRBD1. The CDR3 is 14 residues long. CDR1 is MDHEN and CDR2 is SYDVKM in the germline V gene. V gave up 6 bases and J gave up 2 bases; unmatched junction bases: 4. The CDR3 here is CASSSGQGNQPQHF. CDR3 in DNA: TGTGCCAGCAGCTCCGGACAGGGCAATCAGCCCCAGCATTTT.

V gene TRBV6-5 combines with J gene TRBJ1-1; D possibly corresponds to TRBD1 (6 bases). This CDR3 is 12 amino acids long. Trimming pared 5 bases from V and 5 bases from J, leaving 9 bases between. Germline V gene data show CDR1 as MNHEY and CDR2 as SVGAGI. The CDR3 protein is CASSTGSTEAFF. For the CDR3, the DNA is TGTGCCAGCAGTACAGGGTCAACTGAAGCTTTCTTT.

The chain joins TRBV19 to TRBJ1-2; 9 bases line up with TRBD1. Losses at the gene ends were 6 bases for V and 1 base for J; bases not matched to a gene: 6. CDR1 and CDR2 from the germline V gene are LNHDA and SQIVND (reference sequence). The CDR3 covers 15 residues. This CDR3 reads CASRLDRGSNYGYTF. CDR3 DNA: TGTGCCAGTAGATTGGACAGGGGTAGTAACTATGGCTACACCTTC.

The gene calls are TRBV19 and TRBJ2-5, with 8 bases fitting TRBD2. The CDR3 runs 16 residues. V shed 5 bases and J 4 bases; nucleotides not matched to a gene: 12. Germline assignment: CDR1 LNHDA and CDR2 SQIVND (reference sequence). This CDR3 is CASSSPGGRRGETQYF. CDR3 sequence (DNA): TGTGCCAGTAGTTCCCCCGGCGGGAGGCGAGGAGAGACCCAGTACTTC.

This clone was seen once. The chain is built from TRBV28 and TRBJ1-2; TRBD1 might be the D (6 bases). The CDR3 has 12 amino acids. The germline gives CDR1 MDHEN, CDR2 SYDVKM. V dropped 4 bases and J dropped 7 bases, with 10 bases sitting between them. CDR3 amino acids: CASSSIRGGYTF. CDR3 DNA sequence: TGTGCCAGCAGTTCGATCAGGGGTGGCTACACCTTC.

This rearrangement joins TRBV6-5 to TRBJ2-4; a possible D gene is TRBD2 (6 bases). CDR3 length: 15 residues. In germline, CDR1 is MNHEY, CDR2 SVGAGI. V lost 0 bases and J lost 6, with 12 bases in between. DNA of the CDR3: TGTGCCAGCAGTTACTCTGGGCGGGGATCAAACATTCAGTACTTC. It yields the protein CASSYSGRGSNIQYF.

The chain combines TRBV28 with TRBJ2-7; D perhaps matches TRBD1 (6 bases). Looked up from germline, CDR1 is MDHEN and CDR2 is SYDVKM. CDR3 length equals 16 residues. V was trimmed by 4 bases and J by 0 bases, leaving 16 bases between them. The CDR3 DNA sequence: TGTGCCAGCAGTTCAAACACAGCACAGGGCTCCTACGAGCAGTACTTC. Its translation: CASSSNTAQGSYEQYF.

The CDR3 DNA reads TGTGCCAGCAGTTTATCATGGGTTACCGACTGGCCTGAGCAGTTCTTC. Translated, it gives CASSLSWVTDWPEQFF. V usage is TRBV27 and J usage is TRBJ2-1; D unresolved. Germline V lookup: CDR1 MNHEY, CDR2 SMNVEV (reference sequence). The CDR3 is made up of 16 amino acids. V was trimmed by 0 bases and J by 9 bases, leaving 18 bases between them.

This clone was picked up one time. DNA of the CDR3: TGTGCCAGCAGCTTGGTAGGGAGTAGCTCCTACGAGCAGTACTTC. Protein sequence: CASSLVGSSSYEQYF. This chain links TRBV5-8 with TRBJ2-7, with a weak D call TRBD2 (5 bases). The V gene lost 0 bases and the J gene lost 0 bases, with 10 bases spanning the gap. The CDR3 is 15 amino acids. Looked up from germline, CDR1 is SGHTS and CDR2 is YDEGEE.

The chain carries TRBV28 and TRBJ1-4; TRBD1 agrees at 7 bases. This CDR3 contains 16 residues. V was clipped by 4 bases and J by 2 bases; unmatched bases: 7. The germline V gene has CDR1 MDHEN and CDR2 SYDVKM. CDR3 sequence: CASSSPSGGTNEKLFF. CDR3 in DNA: TGTGCCAGCAGTTCCCCCTCAGGGGGTACTAATGAAAAACTGTTTTTT.

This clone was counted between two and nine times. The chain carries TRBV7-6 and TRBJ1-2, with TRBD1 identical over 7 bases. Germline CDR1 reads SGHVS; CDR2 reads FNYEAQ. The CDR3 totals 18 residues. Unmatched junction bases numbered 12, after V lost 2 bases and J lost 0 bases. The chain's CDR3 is CASSLNPGAGGTNYGYTF. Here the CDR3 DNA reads TGTGCCAGCAGCTTAAATCCTGGGGCAGGGGGAACTAACTATGGCTACACCTTC. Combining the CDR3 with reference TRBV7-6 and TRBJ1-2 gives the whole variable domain GAGVSQSPRYKVTKRGQDVALRCDPISGHVSLYWYRQALGQGPEFLTYFNYEAQQDKSGLPNDRFSAERPEGSISTLTIQRTEQRDSAMYRCASSLNPGAGGTNYGYTFGSGTRLTVV.

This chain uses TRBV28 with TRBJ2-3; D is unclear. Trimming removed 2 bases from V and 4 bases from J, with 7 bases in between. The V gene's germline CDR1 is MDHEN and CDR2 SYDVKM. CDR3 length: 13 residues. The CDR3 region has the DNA TGTGCCAGCAGTTTACCCGTCCCAGATACGCAGTATTTT. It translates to CASSLPVPDTQYF.